Listed here are 26 T cell receptor beta chains from one sample, sequenced in a study of long-term antiretroviral therapy in people with HIV. Researchers ran immunoSEQ v3.0 at survey level. Repertoires were generated with immunoSEQ multiplex PCR, while TCRdb's copy carries only in-frame clones and drops some. The sample has about 21,000 clones; less than 85% are singletons. The sequencing here drew on unsorted PBMCs, taken 0.9 years after starting antiretroviral therapy. Receptors were obtained from a young man with HIV.

The J gene is TRBJ1-4, the V gene TRBV5-1, with 11 bases aligning to TRBD1. Germline values: CDR1 SGHRS, CDR2 YFSETQ. This CDR3 contains 18 residues. The V and J ends lost 2 bases and 0 bases, in that order; junction bases with no gene match: 6. Written as DNA, the CDR3 is TGCGCCAGCAGCTTAGGGACAGGGGGGCCTGCAACTAATGAAAAACTGTTTTTT. Its protein product is CASSLGTGGPATNEKLFF.

The CDR3 loop reads CASSVVGENTEAFF. The CDR3 nucleotides are TGTGCCAGCAGCGTAGTTGGGGAGAACACTGAAGCTTTCTTT. The chain carries TRBV9 and TRBJ1-1; no clear D gene. Deletions cut 0 bases from V and 1 base from J, with 7 bases between. Per the germline V gene, CDR1 is SGDLS and CDR2 is YYNGEE. The CDR3 runs to 14 residues.

The chain carries TRBV5-1 and TRBJ2-3, with TRBD1 matching 8 bases. V was pared by 3 bases and J by 5 bases, with 8 bases of the junction left unmatched. The CDR3 extends over 15 amino acids. Germline V CDR1 and CDR2: SGHRS, YFSETQ. The CDR3 protein is CASSSFTGGQDTQYF. CDR3 coding DNA: TGCGCCAGCAGCTCCTTTACAGGGGGACAAGATACGCAGTATTTT.

The chain links TRBV6-1 to TRBJ1-2; tentative D call: TRBD1 (5 bases). Deletions cut 0 bases from V and 7 bases from J, with 12 bases between. The germline V gene has CDR1 MNHNS and CDR2 SASEGT. This CDR3 comprises 14 residues. The CDR3 region is CASSEAIGGSGYTF. CDR3 in DNA: TGTGCCAGCAGTGAAGCTATTGGGGGGAGTGGCTACACCTTC.

The genes are TRBV14 and TRBJ2-7; no clear D. The V gene's germline CDR1 is SGHDN and CDR2 FVKESK. Trimming took off 0 bases at V and 2 bases at J, with 8 bases between the two ends. The CDR3 is 14 amino acids. The CDR3 reads CASSQDLRPYEQYV. As DNA, the CDR3 is TGTGCCAGCAGCCAAGATCTGCGACCCTACGAGCAGTACGTC.

The chain is built from TRBV9 and TRBJ2-3; D is unresolved. The CDR3 totals 15 residues. V lost 3 bases and J lost 6, with 17 bases in between. Germline CDR1 reads SGDLS; CDR2 reads YYNGEE. For the CDR3, the DNA is TGTGCCAGCAGCGACGACCTTATGCGGTTCGATACGCAGTATTTT. Translation gives CASSDDLMRFDTQYF. The full variable domain, rest sourced from reference TRBV9 and TRBJ2-3, is DSGVTQTPKHLITATGQRVTLRCSPRSGDLSVYWYQQSLDQGLQFLIQYYNGEERAKGNILERFSAQQFPDLHSELNLSSLELGDSALYFCASSDDLMRFDTQYFGPGTRLTVL.

CDR3 sequence: CASSQLDMISYNEQFF. The CDR3 DNA reads as TGCGCCAGCAGCCAATTAGACATGATCTCCTACAATGAGCAGTTCTTC. The chain uses TRBV4-1 and TRBJ2-1; D remains ambiguous. Trimming took off 2 bases at V and 0 bases at J, with 11 bases between the two ends. Germline CDR1 MGHRA, CDR2 YSYEKL. The CDR3 has 16 residues.

This chain uses TRBV13 with TRBJ2-5; either TRBD1 or TRBD2 may fit D (5 bases each). With 4 bases removed from V and 4 bases from J, the gap between germline ends came to 16 bases. CDR3 length equals 15 residues. Looked up from germline, CDR1 is PRHDT and CDR2 is FYEKMQ (reference sequence). The CDR3 reads CASSSPSGGIETQYF. In DNA form, the CDR3 reads TGTGCCAGCAGCTCACCCTCTGGGGGAATAGAGACCCAGTACTTC.

The gene calls are TRBV7-9 and TRBJ1-2; D perhaps matches TRBD1 (6 bases). Trimming took 1 base from V and 2 from J, leaving 14 bases between them. The CDR3 consists of 16 residues. Germline CDR1 SEHNR, CDR2 FQNEAQ (reference sequence). This chain's CDR3 is CASSLGGTQGNYGYTF. DNA of the CDR3: TGTGCCAGCAGCTTAGGAGGTACGCAGGGGAACTATGGCTACACCTTC.

The chain joins TRBV7-8 to TRBJ2-7; D perhaps matches TRBD2 (8 bases). CDR1 and CDR2 (germline): SGHVS, FQNEAQ. Trimming removed 2 bases from V and 0 bases from J, with 20 bases in between. The CDR3 is 18 residues long. CDR3 DNA: TGTGCCAGCAGCTTAATGCTAGAGACAGGGACTAGCTCCTACGAGCAGTACGTC. Encoded protein: CASSLMLETGTSSYEQYV.

This clone is a singleton in its sample. J is TRBJ1-5 and V is TRBV6-5, with D perhaps matching TRBD1 (6 bases). The CDR3 is 14 amino acids. Trimming removed 0 bases from V and 6 bases from J, with 9 bases in between. Germline CDR1 is MNHEY and CDR2 is SVGAGI. CDR3 region: CASSYSWGAQPQHF. Written as DNA, the CDR3 is TGTGCCAGCAGTTACTCGTGGGGGGCTCAGCCCCAGCATTTT.

The chain recombines TRBV7-8 with TRBJ1-5, with TRBD1 identical over 7 bases. The V gene end was trimmed by 6 bases and the J gene end by 0 bases; junction bases not matched to a gene: 8. Germline V CDR1 and CDR2: SGHVS, FQNEAQ. The CDR3 is 16 residues long. CDR3 nucleotides: TGTGCCAGCAGACTACAGGGGAGAAATAGCAATCAGCCCCAGCATTTT. This translates into CASRLQGRNSNQPQHF.

The genes are TRBV6-5 and TRBJ2-1, with D perhaps TRBD2 (5 bases). The CDR3 runs to 12 residues. Germline assignment: CDR1 MNHEY and CDR2 SVGAGI. V was cut by 6 bases and J by 8 bases, with 11 bases left in between. The CDR3 loop reads CASSPSGDEQFF. The CDR3 DNA reads as TGTGCCAGCAGCCCTTCCGGGGATGAGCAGTTCTTC.

V is TRBV21-1 and J is TRBJ2-2; TRBD2 was called by the table and not checked on the DNA. TRBV21-1 is shown as a pseudogene. The CDR3 is made up of 15 amino acids. The CDR3 DNA sequence: TGTGCCAGCAGCCGAACTACACTAGCGTCCGGGGAGCTGTTTTTT. This sequence encodes CASSRTTLASGELFF.

The chain carries TRBV5-1 and TRBJ2-5; no definite D call. CDR1 and CDR2 (germline): SGHRS, YFSETQ. V gave up 2 bases and J gave up 3 bases, with 8 bases separating them. This CDR3 comprises 13 residues. CDR3 in DNA: TGCGCCAGCAGCTTCGGTTCGGAAGAGACCCAGTACTTC. Protein product: CASSFGSEETQYF.

This chain connects TRBV6-4 to TRBJ1-1; no clear D gene. Germline V lookup: CDR1 MRHNA, CDR2 SNTAGT. Trimming took off 4 bases at V and 1 base at J, with 7 bases between the two ends. CDR3 length equals 13 residues. The CDR3 here is CASSGAENTEAFF. The DNA of the CDR3 is TGTGCCAGCAGTGGAGCAGAGAACACTGAAGCTTTCTTT.

The genes are TRBV4-1 and TRBJ1-2; no clear D. Trimming shortened V by 0 bases and J by 2 bases, and 10 bases separated the two germline ends. This CDR3 region has 15 residues. Germline CDR1 is MGHRA and CDR2 is YSYEKL. DNA for the CDR3: TGCGCCAGCAGCCAAGATGCCCAGGAGAACTATGGCTACACCTTC. Translation: CASSQDAQENYGYTF.

The chain links TRBV4-1 to TRBJ1-2, with TRBD1 as a possible D gene (5 bases). This CDR3 spans 18 amino acids. Germline assignment: CDR1 MGHRA and CDR2 YSYEKL. V was shortened by 1 base and J by 5 bases, with 23 bases between the two germline ends. This chain's CDR3 is CASSQGAAEQAGRYGYTF. CDR3 sequence (DNA): TGCGCCAGCAGCCAAGGTGCCGCTGAACAGGCGGGTCGGTATGGCTACACCTTC.

The rearrangement links TRBV7-9 to TRBJ1-4; the D is unclear. CDR3 size: 14 residues. In germline, CDR1 is SEHNR, CDR2 FQNEAQ (reference sequence). Trimming shortened V by 3 bases and J by 8 bases, and 13 bases separated the two germline ends. The CDR3 DNA reads TGTGCCAGCAGCTTTAATAAGGAATACGAAAAACTGTTTTTT. Translated, it gives CASSFNKEYEKLFF.

Only a few counts were recorded for this clone. This chain joins TRBV5-4 and TRBJ2-7; D is unresolved. Germline CDR1 is SGHNT and CDR2 is YYREEE (reference sequence). The CDR3 loop spans 14 amino acids. Between the trimmed V and J ends, which lost 4 bases and 0 bases, there was a span of 11 bases. CDR3: CASSILGYSYEQYF. The CDR3 region has the DNA TGTGCCAGCAGCATTCTCGGCTACTCCTACGAGCAGTACTTC.

This clone was found once. The chain links TRBV6-6 to TRBJ1-3; 8 bases are shared with TRBD1. The CDR3 sequence is 15 residues long. The trim removed 2 bases at V and 3 bases at J, leaving 3 bases unmatched. CDR1 and CDR2 (germline): MNHNY, SVGAGI (reference sequence). In DNA form, the CDR3 reads TGTGCCAGCAGTTACGGACAGGGTAATGGAAACACCATATATTTT. Its protein is CASSYGQGNGNTIYF.

The V call is TRBV4-1, the J call TRBJ2-2; TRBD2 agrees at 7 bases. There are 18 residues in the CDR3. With 3 bases clipped from V and 7 bases from J, the junction kept 17 bases outside the gene matches. Germline V gene data show CDR1 as MGHRA and CDR2 as YSYEKL. CDR3 residues: CASSHIGWWGGKGGELFF. The CDR3 nucleotides read TGCGCCAGCAGCCACATTGGGTGGTGGGGGGGAAAAGGCGGGGAGCTGTTTTTT.

The chain has TRBV6-1 and TRBJ2-3; the match to TRBD2 covers 8 bases. CDR1 is MNHNS and CDR2 is SASEGT in the germline V gene. The CDR3 loop spans 18 amino acids. Trimming cost V 4 bases and J 4 bases; bases outside gene matches: 16. The CDR3 protein is CASSAPGLGNAHADTQYF. CDR3 nucleotide sequence: TGTGCCAGCAGTGCCCCGGGACTAGGCAACGCACATGCAGATACGCAGTATTTT.

This sequence joins TRBV6-5 and TRBJ2-7, with 9 positions matching TRBD1. CDR1 is MNHEY and CDR2 is SVGAGI in the germline V gene. The junction had 8 bases not matched to a gene; V was cut back by 8 bases and J by 0 bases. This CDR3 has 15 residues. DNA of the CDR3: TGTGCCAGCCCCAGACGGGACAGGGCCTCCTACGAGCAGTACGTC. Translating gives CASPRRDRASYEQYV.

V usage is TRBV5-1 and J usage is TRBJ1-1; TRBD1 is a possible D gene (5 bases). This CDR3 has 14 residues. The germline CDR1 and CDR2 sequences are SGHRS and YFSETQ. Trimming pared 1 base from V and 3 bases from J, leaving 10 bases between. CDR3 coding DNA: TGCGCCAGCAGCTTGTCGGGGGTTTACACTGAAGCTTTCTTT. It codes for CASSLSGVYTEAFF. Filled out from reference TRBV5-1 and TRBJ1-1, the complete variable domain reads KAGVTQTPRYLIKTRGQQVTLSCSPISGHRSVSWYQQTPGQGLQFLFEYFSETQRNKGNFPGRFSGRQFSNSRSEMNVSTLELGDSALYLCASSLSGVYTEAFFGQGTRLTVV.

The rearrangement uses TRBV29-1 and TRBJ1-2; TRBD1 might be the D (6 bases). CDR3 size: 13 residues. Trimming pared 3 bases from V and 4 bases from J, leaving 12 bases between. Germline V gene lookup returns CDR1 SQVTM and CDR2 ANQGSEA. CDR3: CSVEGGRSYGYTF. Here the CDR3 DNA reads TGCAGCGTTGAGGGGGGCAGGAGCTATGGCTACACCTTC.